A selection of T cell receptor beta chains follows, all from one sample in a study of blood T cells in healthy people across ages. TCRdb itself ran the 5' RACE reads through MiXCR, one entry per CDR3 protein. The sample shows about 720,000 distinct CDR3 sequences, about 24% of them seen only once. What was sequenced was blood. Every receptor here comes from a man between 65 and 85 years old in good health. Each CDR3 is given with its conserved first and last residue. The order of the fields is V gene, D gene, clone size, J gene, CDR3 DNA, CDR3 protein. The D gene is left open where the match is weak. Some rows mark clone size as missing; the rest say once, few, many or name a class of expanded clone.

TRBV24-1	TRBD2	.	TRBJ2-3	TGTGCCACCAGTGAGCCTAGCGGGAGGTCTGGAGATACGCAGTATTTT	CATSEPSGRSGDTQYF
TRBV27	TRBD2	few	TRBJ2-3	TGTGCCAGCAGATTCGGGACTAGCGGCACAGATACGCAGTATTTT	CASRFGTSGTDTQYF
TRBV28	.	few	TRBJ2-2	TGTGCCAGCATGGGAGAGGCCTGGGAGCTGTTTTTT	CASMGEAWELFF
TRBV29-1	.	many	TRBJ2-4	TGCAGCGTGATGGTCCAAAACATTCAGTACTTC	CSVMVQNIQYF
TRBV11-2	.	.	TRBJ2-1	TGTGCCAGCAGCTTAGTAGGGAATTTAGACCTAGCTCGGTTTGACAATGAGCAGTTCTTC	CASSLVGNLDLARFDNEQFF
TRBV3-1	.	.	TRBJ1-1	TGTGCCAGCAGCCAAGAGGGCGGCCGGGGATTCGGGGCTTTCTTT	CASSQEGGRGFGAFF
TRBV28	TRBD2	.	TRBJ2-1	TGTGCCAGCAGGCCTACTAGCGGGGGCTCAGTCAGGCAGTTCTTC	CASRPTSGGSVRQFF
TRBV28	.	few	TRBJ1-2	TGTGCCAGCAGTTTGTTTGGGGGGAGGAATGGCTACACCTTC	CASSLFGGRNGYTF
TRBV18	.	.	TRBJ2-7	TGTGCCAGCTCACCAGGTGGTCAGTCCTACGAGCAGTACTTC	CASSPGGQSYEQYF
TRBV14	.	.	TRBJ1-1	TGTGCCAGCAGCCCCCTCTTGGGGAACACTGAAGCTTTCTTT	CASSPLLGNTEAFF
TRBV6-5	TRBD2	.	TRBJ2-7	TGTGCCAGCAGCACCGGACTAGCACACGAGCAGTACTTC	CASSTGLAHEQYF
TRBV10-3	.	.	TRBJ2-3	TGTGCCATCAGTGATATGGCAGATACGCAGTATTTT	CAISDMADTQYF
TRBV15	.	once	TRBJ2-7	TGTGCCACCAGCAGTGACCGAGGGGATCGCGAGCAGTACTTC	CATSSDRGDREQYF
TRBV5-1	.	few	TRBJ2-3	TGCGCCAGCAGCTTGGTAGGGGGGGCGCCGTTGAATACGCAGTATTTT	CASSLVGGAPLNTQYF
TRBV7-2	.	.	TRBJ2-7	TGTGCCAGCAGTTTAGGGGGAGGTCCTGTTTACGAGCAGTACTTC	CASSLGGGPVYEQYF
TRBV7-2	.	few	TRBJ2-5	TGTGCCAGCAGCTTAGCTTTGCCCCCGTACAATGAGCAGTCCTTC	CASSLALPPYNEQSF
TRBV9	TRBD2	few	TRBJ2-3	TGTGCCAGCAGCCCCTCCGTTGGGGGGGGTGCAGATACGCAGTATTTT	CASSPSVGGGADTQYF
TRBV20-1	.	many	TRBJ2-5	TGCAGTGCTAGGGTGGCGAAACCCCAGTACTTC	CSARVAKPQYF
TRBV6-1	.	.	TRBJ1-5	TGTGCCATTCAACGGGGGGCCGGACAGCCCCAGCATTTT	CAIQRGAGQPQHF
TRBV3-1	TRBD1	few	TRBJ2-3	TGTGCCAGCAGCGTAACCGGGACAGGGAGCACAGATACGCAGTATTTT	CASSVTGTGSTDTQYF
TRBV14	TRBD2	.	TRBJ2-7	TGTGCCAGCAGCCCGGGACTAGCGGGCCCACGGCAGTACTTC	CASSPGLAGPRQYF
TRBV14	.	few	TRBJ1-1	TGTGCCAGCAGCCGAGAGATTGTAAACACTGAAGCTTTCTTT	CASSREIVNTEAFF
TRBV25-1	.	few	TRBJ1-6	TGTGCCAGCAGATCGTTCAGGGATTCACCCCTCCACTTT	CASRSFRDSPLHF
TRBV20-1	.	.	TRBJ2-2	TGCAGTGCTAGAGATTGGCAGGACACCGGGGAGCTGTTTTTT	CSARDWQDTGELFF
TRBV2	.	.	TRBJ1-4	TGTGCCAGCACTCTGGCAGTTAGAGGAGAAAAACTGTTTTTT	CASTLAVRGEKLFF
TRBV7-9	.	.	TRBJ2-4	TGTGCCAGCAGCAGACTAGATACTACCAAAAACATTCAGTACTTC	CASSRLDTTKNIQYF
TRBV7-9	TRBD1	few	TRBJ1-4	TGTGCCAGCACCCGAACAGGGGTAACTAATGAAAAACTGTTTTTT	CASTRTGVTNEKLFF
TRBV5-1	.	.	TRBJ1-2	TGCGCCAGCAGCTTGGGTGCCATCATGGGTGGATATGGCTACACCTTC	CASSLGAIMGGYGYTF
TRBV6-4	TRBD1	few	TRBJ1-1	TGTGCCAGCAGTGTAAACAGGGGGACCACTGAAGCTTTCTTT	CASSVNRGTTEAFF
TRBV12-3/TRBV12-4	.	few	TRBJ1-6	TGTGCCAGCAGTATTACTACAGGTTCACCCCTCCACTTT	CASSITTGSPLHF
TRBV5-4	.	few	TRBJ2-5	TGTGCCAGCAGCCCACAGGGTTCAGAGACCCAGTACTTC	CASSPQGSETQYF
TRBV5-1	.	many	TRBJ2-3	TGCGCCAGCAGCTCGGCTAGCGGCACAGATACGCAGTATTTT	CASSSASGTDTQYF
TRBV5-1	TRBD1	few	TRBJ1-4	TGCGCCAGCAGCCGGTGGACAGGGCGGGAAGAAAAACTGTTTTTT	CASSRWTGREEKLFF
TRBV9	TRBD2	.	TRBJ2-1	TGTGCCAGCAGCTCCGGGACTAGCGGTCTCTACAATGAGCAGTTCTTC	CASSSGTSGLYNEQFF
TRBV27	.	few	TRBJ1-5	TGTGCCAGCAGTCTGCGGTATAGCAATCAGCCCCAGCATTTT	CASSLRYSNQPQHF
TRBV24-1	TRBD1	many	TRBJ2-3	TGTGCCACCAGGGGACAGCCTACCTCTAGCACAGATACGCAGTATTTT	CATRGQPTSSTDTQYF
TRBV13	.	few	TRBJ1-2	TGTGCCAGCAGCTTAGACAGGGTCGGCGGCTACACCTTC	CASSLDRVGGYTF
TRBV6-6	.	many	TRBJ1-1	TGTGCCAGCAGTTACGAAACAGGGTACACTGAAGCTTTCTTT	CASSYETGYTEAFF
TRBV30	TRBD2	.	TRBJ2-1	TGTGCCTGGAGTGTACTAGCGGGAGCCGTTTACAATGAGCAGTTCTTC	CAWSVLAGAVYNEQFF
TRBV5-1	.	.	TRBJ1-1	TGCGCCAGCAGCCAATACAGGGTAGAGAGGACTGAAGCTTTCTTT	CASSQYRVERTEAFF
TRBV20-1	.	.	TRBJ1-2	TGCAGTGCTAGAGATTCATCGACAGTGAAATATGGCTACACCTTC	CSARDSSTVKYGYTF
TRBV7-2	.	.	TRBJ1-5	TGTGCCAGCGCCAGTAGCAATCAGCCCCAGCATTTT	CASASSNQPQHF
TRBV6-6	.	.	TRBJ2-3	TGTGCCAGCAGAGATTCGGGACAAAGCACAGATACGCAGTATTTT	CASRDSGQSTDTQYF
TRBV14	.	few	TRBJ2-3	TGTGCCAGCAGCCAAGATCTGGTGGATACGCAGTATTTT	CASSQDLVDTQYF
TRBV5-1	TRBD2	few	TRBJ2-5	TGCGCCAGCAGCGTAGGAACGCCGGGACTAGCTCAGGAGACCCAGTACTTC	CASSVGTPGLAQETQYF
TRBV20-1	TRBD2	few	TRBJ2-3	TGCAGTGCTTCCATACTAGCGGGAGTCCAAGATACGCAGTATTTT	CSASILAGVQDTQYF
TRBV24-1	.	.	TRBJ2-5	TGTGCCACCAGTGATTCACGGACACCCCAAGAGACCCAGTACTTC	CATSDSRTPQETQYF
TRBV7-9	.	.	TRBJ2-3	TGTGCCAGCAGCGAAGGCTTGTCCTCGGATACGCAGTATTTT	CASSEGLSSDTQYF
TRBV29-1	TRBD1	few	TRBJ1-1	TGCAGCGTTGAAGACCAGAAGGACAGGGTGAACACTGAAGCTTTCTTT	CSVEDQKDRVNTEAFF
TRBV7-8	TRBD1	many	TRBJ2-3	TGTGCCAGCAGCCAAGTCCGGGACAGGGACACAGATACGCAGTATTTT	CASSQVRDRDTDTQYF
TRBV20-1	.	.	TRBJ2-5	TGCAGTGCTAGAAGTCCAGGGCTAGGAGAGACCCAGTACTTC	CSARSPGLGETQYF